This T cell receptor beta chain was identified in a study of T cell repertoires and Cas9 in healthy adults. Across the study: SpCas9-reactive CD4 and CD8 T cells were characterized for potency, cytotoxicity and lineage.

Overall study findings and caveats: Reportedly, SpCas9-reactive effector T cell proliferation and function were mitigated by SpCas9-reactive Tregs in vitro.

Germline CDR1 reads GTSNPN; CDR2 reads SVGIG (reference sequence). V lost 2 bases, J lost 4 bases, and 18 bases lay in between. CDR3 size: 15 residues. Sequencing was performed with immunoSEQ multiplex PCR; in TCRdb, only in-frame clones are kept and a portion is missing. The table records 20,000 to 25,000 clones, more than 90% of them present only once. This clone was seen a few times. Its target is not known. The sample comprised CD4+ effector T cells (CD127+, CD25-, CD137-, CD154-) from PBMCs; culture status not recorded. This receptor was identified in a human donor in good health. The rearrangement links TRBV30 to TRBJ2-7, with D possibly being TRBD2 (5 bases). The CDR3 DNA reads as TGTGCCTGGAGTCCCACGGGGTGGAGTTCTTACGAGCAGTACTTC. Translation: CAWSPTGWSSYEQYF.